These 23 T cell receptor beta chains share one sample of origin, sequenced in a study of blood T cell repertoires in COVID-19. The assay was immunoSEQ multiplex PCR, and TCRdb's table has in-frame clones only and misses some. The sample lists about 170,000 clones; about 85% were seen once. Sequencing was performed on peripheral blood. The receptors derive from a woman of 80 years or more in a cohort sampled during active or convalescent COVID-19.

This clone has more than one count but fewer than ten. Here the CDR3 reads CASSVGDTGELFF. The DNA of the CDR3 is TGTGCCAGCAGCGTAGGAGACACCGGGGAGCTGTTTTTT. The chain uses TRBV9 and TRBJ2-2; unclear D gene. The CDR3 spans 13 residues. Trimming cost V 0 bases and J 3 bases, with 3 bases left between them. CDR1 is SGDLS, CDR2 YYNGEE, per germline.

The chain combines TRBV25-1 with TRBJ1-1, with D perhaps TRBD1 (5 bases). The CDR3 loop spans 13 amino acids. The germline V gene encodes CDR1 MGHDK and CDR2 SYGVNS. Trimming shortened V by 4 bases and J by 1 base, and 7 bases separated the two germline ends. The CDR3 DNA sequence: TGTGCCAGCAGTGCGGGGGGGAACACTGAAGCTTTCTTT. The encoded protein is CASSAGGNTEAFF.

The chain couples TRBV6-5 to TRBJ2-1; D is perhaps TRBD1 (6 bases). The CDR3 sequence is 16 residues long. Germline-derived CDR1 and CDR2 are MNHEY and SVGAGI. V dropped 4 bases and J dropped 0 bases, with 13 bases sitting between them. The CDR3 nucleotides read TGTGCCAGCAGTTCCGGACAGTACCTCTCCTACAATGAGCAGTTCTTC. Translation gives CASSSGQYLSYNEQFF.

V is TRBV7-9 and J is TRBJ2-5, with 14 positions matching TRBD2. Trimming removed 4 bases from V and 3 bases from J; junction bases left unmatched: 4. Germline CDR1 reads SEHNR; CDR2 reads FQNEAQ (reference sequence). The CDR3 is 16 amino acids. CDR3 loop: CASSSGLAGVKETQYF. DNA for the CDR3: TGTGCCAGCAGCTCGGGACTAGCGGGAGTAAAAGAGACCCAGTACTTC.

The genes are TRBV5-1 and TRBJ2-1, with 7 bases lining up with TRBD2. Germline CDR1 SGHRS, CDR2 YFSETQ. CDR3 length: 14 amino acids. Trimming took 4 bases from V and 3 from J; bases not matched to a gene: 4. The CDR3 reads CASSTLADYNEQFF. Written as DNA, the CDR3 is TGCGCCAGCAGCACCCTAGCGGACTACAATGAGCAGTTCTTC.

The J gene is TRBJ2-1, the V gene TRBV20-1, with TRBD2 identical over 7 bases. CDR1 is DFQATT and CDR2 is SNEGSKA in the germline V gene (reference sequence). The CDR3 runs to 17 residues. V trimming: 3 bases; J trimming: 0 bases; junction bases outside the gene matches: 11. For the CDR3, the DNA is TGCAGTGCTAGTAATCTTTGGACTAGAGGCTCCTACAATGAGCAGTTCTTC. This encodes CSASNLWTRGSYNEQFF.

The chain couples TRBV7-2 to TRBJ1-4, with D possibly matching TRBD1 (5 bases). There are 18 residues in the CDR3. Germline CDR1 SGHTA, CDR2 FQGNSA. Trimming left V 5 bases short and J 0 bases short, with 19 bases between. In DNA form, the CDR3 reads TGTGCCAGCAGCGGTAATCAGGGAATTACTGCAACTAATGAAAAACTGTTTTTT. Protein product: CASSGNQGITATNEKLFF.

This clone appeared a few times. The chain joins TRBV7-2 to TRBJ1-3, with TRBD1 identical over 8 bases. CDR1 and CDR2 (germline): SGHTA, FQGNSA. Trimming cost V 4 bases and J 4 bases; bases outside gene matches: 6. The CDR3 runs to 15 residues. CDR3 region: CASSSGTGYGNTIYF. Written as DNA, the CDR3 is TGTGCCAGCAGCTCCGGGACAGGATACGGAAACACCATATATTTT.

The chain couples TRBV6-5 to TRBJ1-1, with D perhaps TRBD1 (6 bases). This CDR3 is 14 amino acids long. Trimming cost V 7 bases and J 1 base, with 13 bases left between them. Germline V gene data show CDR1 as MNHEY and CDR2 as SVGAGI. The CDR3 coding sequence is TGTGCCAGCACCCGCTCGACAGGGAACACTGAAGCTTTCTTT. It encodes CASTRSTGNTEAFF.

This clone was seen only once. The rearrangement links TRBV19 to TRBJ1-2; no firm D call. Germline V lookup: CDR1 LNHDA, CDR2 SQIVND (reference sequence). Trimming cost V 3 bases and J 1 base, with 15 bases left between them. This CDR3 is 16 amino acids long. CDR3 in amino acids: CASSIEALFVNYGYTF. The CDR3 region has the DNA TGTGCCAGTAGTATCGAGGCTCTTTTCGTTAACTATGGCTACACCTTC.

The chain uses TRBV27 and TRBJ2-5; D gene ambiguous. This CDR3 region has 13 residues. In germline, CDR1 is MNHEY, CDR2 SMNVEV (reference sequence). V gave up 6 bases and J gave up 3 bases, with 11 bases separating them. DNA for the CDR3: TGTGCCAGCAGAGGAGTCGGCAAAGAGACCCAGTACTTC. It translates to CASRGVGKETQYF.

V gene TRBV5-4 combines with J gene TRBJ2-5; TRBD2 matches at 12 bases. The CDR3 has 14 amino acids. Per germline, CDR1 SGHNT and CDR2 YYREEE (reference sequence). The V segment lost 4 bases and the J segment 5 bases; nucleotides outside the gene matches: 3. CDR3: CASSLAGGPETQYF. CDR3 nucleotides: TGTGCCAGCAGCCTAGCGGGGGGGCCGGAGACCCAGTACTTC.

The rearrangement uses TRBV6-6 and TRBJ2-2, with 7 nucleotides matching TRBD1. This CDR3 has 17 amino acids. Germline V gene data show CDR1 as MNHNY and CDR2 as SVGAGI (reference sequence). V was clipped by 5 bases and J by 0 bases; unmatched bases: 9. CDR3 nucleotides: TGTGCCAGCAGTCGGTCGGTCAGGGGGTCGAACACCGGGGAGCTGTTTTTT. Translated: CASSRSVRGSNTGELFF.

For the CDR3, the DNA is TGTGCCAGCAGCTTAGATAGCAGGGGGCGGAACGAGCAGTACTTC. It is translated as CASSLDSRGRNEQYF. The chain has TRBV11-2 and TRBJ2-7, with 8 positions matching TRBD1. The length of the CDR3 is 15 residues. Trimming at V came to 0 bases and at J to 5 bases, leaving 6 bases not matched to a gene. CDR1 is SGHAT and CDR2 is FQNNGV in the germline V gene.

The chain combines TRBV10-1 with TRBJ2-5; 7 nucleotides line up with TRBD1. The germline CDR1 and CDR2 sequences are WNHNN and SYGVQD (reference sequence). Trimming took 6 bases from V and 2 from J; bases not matched to a gene: 3. The CDR3 totals 13 residues. CDR3 in amino acids: CASSPGQQETQYF. The CDR3, as DNA: TGCGCCAGCAGCCCGGGACAGCAAGAGACCCAGTACTTC.

The rearrangement joins TRBV18 to TRBJ2-2; 10 bases are a match to TRBD1. Germline V lookup: CDR1 KGHSH, CDR2 LQKENI. V was clipped by 6 bases and J by 3 bases; unmatched bases: 7. CDR3 length: 16 amino acids. The CDR3 DNA is TGTGCCAGCTCCCTGACAGACAGGGGGCACACCGGGGAGCTGTTTTTT. This translates into CASSLTDRGHTGELFF.

The chain is built from TRBV11-2 and TRBJ2-1, with D uncertain. Trimming took off 5 bases at V and 0 bases at J, with 8 bases between the two ends. The CDR3 length is 14 residues. Germline loops: CDR1 SGHAT, CDR2 FQNNGV. The CDR3 loop reads CASSPSSSYNEQFF. CDR3 sequence (DNA): TGTGCCAGCAGCCCTTCGAGCTCCTACAATGAGCAGTTCTTC.

The chain uses TRBV3-1 (or the pseudogene TRBV3-2) and TRBJ1-5, with D possibly TRBD1 on 6 matching bases. CDR3 size: 14 residues. Germline V gene sequence: CDR1 LGHDT, CDR2 YNNKEL (reference sequence). The V and J ends lost 2 bases and 5 bases respectively, with 10 bases between them. The CDR3 bases are TGTGCCAGCAGCCAACGGGACACCCATCAGCCCCAGCATTTT. This encodes CASSQRDTHQPQHF.

The CDR3: CAISEPGTGAYNEQFF. The CDR3 DNA sequence: TGTGCCATCAGTGAACCCGGGACAGGGGCTTACAATGAGCAGTTCTTC. The rearrangement uses TRBV10-3 and TRBJ2-1; TRBD1 agrees at 10 bases. V was clipped by 3 bases and J by 4 bases; unmatched bases: 6. CDR1 and CDR2 from the germline V gene are ENHRY and SYGVKD. This CDR3 has 16 amino acids.

The J gene is TRBJ2-1, the V gene TRBV12-3 or TRBV12-4, with D tentatively TRBD1 (5 bases). The germline V and J ends were trimmed by 6 bases and 4 bases, with 7 bases remaining between them. This CDR3 is built from 12 residues. The CDR3 nucleotides are TGTGCCAGCAGAACAGGTTACAATGAGCAGTTCTTC. Translated: CASRTGYNEQFF.

The genes are TRBV18 and TRBJ1-6, with 10 bases lining up with TRBD1. This CDR3 is built from 20 residues. The trim removed 6 bases at V and 0 bases at J, leaving 14 bases unmatched. CDR1 is KGHSH, CDR2 LQKENI, per germline. The DNA for the CDR3 is TGTGCCAGCTCCCCTGACAGGGGGCCTCTACGTGCCTCCTATAATTCACCCCTCCACTTT. Its translation is CASSPDRGPLRASYNSPLHF.

The rearrangement links TRBV6-5 to TRBJ2-3, with 7 bases that match TRBD2. The germline V gene encodes CDR1 MNHEY and CDR2 SVGAGI. The CDR3 covers 16 residues. J was trimmed by 0 bases and V by 4 bases; bases with no gene match: 7. The CDR3 loop reads CASSSSQRGSTDTQYF. The CDR3, as DNA: TGTGCCAGCAGTTCAAGCCAGCGGGGTAGCACAGATACGCAGTATTTT.

The table lists this clone with a few counts. This rearrangement joins TRBV3-1 (or the pseudogene TRBV3-2) to TRBJ1-1; D uncertain. V was pared by 3 bases and J by 0 bases, with 8 bases between. CDR1 and CDR2 from the germline V gene are LGHDT and YNNKEL (reference sequence). The CDR3 runs 14 residues. CDR3 loop: CASSHPLLNTEAFF. DNA of the CDR3: TGTGCCAGCAGCCACCCCCTTTTGAACACTGAAGCTTTCTTT.